One and the same sample provided the 13 T cell receptor beta chains below, sequenced in a study of patients and donors after allogeneic stem cell transplantation. TCRdb re-called the RT-PCR reads with MiXCR, one entry per CDR3 protein. Of 150,000 to 200,000 distinct CDR3 sequences listed, approximately 30% were seen once; the top ten hold 2.5% to 3.5%. Sequenced input: blood, either unsorted or a sorted T cell fraction (not recorded which). These receptors all stem from a human donor who was either an allogeneic HSCT recipient or a stem cell or donor lymphocyte infusion donor (not recorded which). It is not recorded whose cells these are; they may come from a transplant donor.

This clonotype was seen a handful of times. The chain combines TRBV30 with TRBJ1-2; perhaps TRBD1 as D (6 bases). The CDR3 length is 13 residues. V was cut by 5 bases and J by 6 bases, with 16 bases left in between. The germline V gene has CDR1 GTSNPN and CDR2 SVGIG (reference sequence). The CDR3 sequence is CAWSYREGDGYTF. The CDR3, as DNA: TGTGCCTGGTCGTACAGGGAGGGAGATGGCTACACCTTC.

The gene calls are TRBV3-1 and TRBJ2-7; TRBD1 matches 10 bases. CDR3 size: 16 residues. Trimming cost V 0 bases and J 6 bases; bases outside gene matches: 8. CDR1 and CDR2 (germline): LGHDT, YNNKEL (reference sequence). Here the CDR3 reads CASSQDSGTGDVEQYF. CDR3 bases: TGTGCCAGCAGCCAAGATTCCGGGACAGGGGATGTCGAGCAGTACTTC.

CDR3 coding DNA: TGTGCCAGCAGCCGCTGGGCGGGAGGACAGAACACCGGGGAGCTGTTTTTT. It yields the protein CASSRWAGGQNTGELFF. The chain combines TRBV12-3 or TRBV12-4 with TRBJ2-2; TRBD2 aligns across 8 bases. J lost 1 base, V lost 6 bases, and 10 bases had no gene match. The CDR3 runs 17 residues.

The genes are TRBV4-3 and TRBJ2-1; 10 nucleotides match TRBD2. Germline-derived CDR1 and CDR2 are LGHNA and YSLEER. This CDR3 has 17 residues. V gave up 0 bases and J gave up 6 bases; unmatched junction bases: 8. CDR3 residues: CASSQDQASGSGNEQFF. The CDR3 nucleotides are TGCGCCAGCAGCCAAGATCAGGCTAGCGGGAGCGGCAATGAGCAGTTCTTC.

This sequence joins TRBV30 and TRBJ2-3, with TRBD2 identical over 9 bases. This CDR3 has 13 amino acids. J lost 2 bases, V lost 4 bases, and 1 base had no gene match. Germline CDR1 reads GTSNPN; CDR2 reads SVGIG (reference sequence). The DNA for the CDR3 is TGTGCCTGGACTAGCGGGGTCACAGATACGCAGTATTTT. Translated: CAWTSGVTDTQYF. Looking up the rest from reference TRBV30 and TRBJ2-3 gives the full variable domain: SQTIHQWPATLVQPVGSPLSLECTVEGTSNPNLYWYRQAAGRGLQLLFYSVGIGQISSEVPQNLSASRPQDRQFILSSKKLLLSDSGFYLCAWTSGVTDTQYFGPGTRLTVL.

In its sample, this clonotype was seen once. The V and J genes are TRBV27 and TRBJ1-2; no clear D. V was shortened by 3 bases and J by 5 bases, with 13 bases between the two germline ends. This CDR3 region has 14 residues. Germline loops: CDR1 MNHEY, CDR2 SMNVEV (reference sequence). The CDR3 region is CASSLGVSQYGYTF. In DNA form, the CDR3 reads TGTGCCAGCAGTTTGGGTGTCAGTCAGTATGGCTACACCTTC.

This clonotype was seen a few times. The genes are TRBV5-1 and TRBJ1-2; D gene uncertain. The CDR3 length is 14 residues. Trimming took off 5 bases at V and 8 bases at J, with 19 bases between the two ends. CDR1 and CDR2 from the germline V gene are SGHRS and YFSETQ. DNA for the CDR3: TGCGCCAGCAGGGTCGCTGGTGGGGTAGGCGGCTACACCTTC. Residues: CASRVAGGVGGYTF.

The V call is TRBV6-5, the J call TRBJ2-7; TRBD2 agrees at 14 bases. Germline loops: CDR1 MNHEY, CDR2 SVGAGI. The CDR3 totals 16 residues. J lost 7 bases, V lost 6 bases, and 11 bases had no gene match. The CDR3 DNA follows: TGTGCCAGCAGCGCCGGGACTAGCGGGAGCGTTAGTGAGCAGTACTTC. Amino acid sequence: CASSAGTSGSVSEQYF.

The chain links TRBV2 to TRBJ2-4, with 8 bases aligning to TRBD1. Germline CDR1 and CDR2: SNHLY and FYNNEI. V trimming: 6 bases; J trimming: 8 bases; junction bases outside the gene matches: 6. The CDR3 extends over 13 amino acids. This CDR3 reads CASRGQGWDIQYF. The CDR3 region has the DNA TGTGCCAGCAGAGGACAGGGTTGGGACATTCAGTACTTC.

The V call is TRBV3-1, the J call TRBJ1-2, with 7 positions matching TRBD1. Germline values: CDR1 LGHDT, CDR2 YNNKEL (reference sequence). The CDR3 has 20 amino acids. After removal of 0 bases from V and 0 bases from J, the junction contained 16 bases not matched to a gene. The CDR3 DNA sequence: TGTGCCAGCAGCCAAGAGGAGGGAACGGGACAGCGTTTAGCTAACTATGGCTACACCTTC. Its protein product is CASSQEEGTGQRLANYGYTF.

This clonotype was counted ten times or more. The rearrangement uses TRBV18 and TRBJ2-1; weak D call: TRBD1 (5 bases). V was clipped by 0 bases and J by 6 bases, with 9 bases between them. The CDR3 has 14 amino acids. From germline, CDR1 is KGHSH and CDR2 LQKENI. CDR3 sequence (DNA): TGTGCCAGCTCACCACCGTCAGGGTCCAATGAGCAGTTCTTC. This codes for CASSPPSGSNEQFF. The full variable domain, in which reference TRBV18 and TRBJ2-1 provide the parts outside the CDR3, is NAGVMQNPRHLVRRRGQEARLRCSPMKGHSHVYWYRQLPEEGLKFMVYLQKENIIDESGMPKERFSAEFPKEGPSILRIQQVVRGDSAAYFCASSPPSGSNEQFFGPGTRLTVL.

This clonotype showed up just a few times. The V call is TRBV7-8, the J call TRBJ1-1; D ambiguous. The length of the CDR3 is 15 residues. Per germline, CDR1 SGHVS and CDR2 FQNEAQ. The V and J ends lost 1 base and 8 bases respectively, with 17 bases between them. CDR3 residues: CASSLGEWKEGEAFF. The CDR3 DNA reads as TGTGCCAGCAGCTTAGGGGAGTGGAAGGAAGGGGAAGCTTTCTTT.

The rearrangement links TRBV20-1 to TRBJ2-1; 11 nucleotides match TRBD2. This CDR3 contains 19 residues. Germline V gene lookup returns CDR1 DFQATT and CDR2 SNEGSKA (reference sequence). After removal of 2 bases from V and 6 bases from J, the junction contained 18 bases not matched to a gene. Written as DNA, the CDR3 is TGCAGTGCTAGATCCCACCTTACCACTAGCGGGAGAACTGTCAATGAGCAGTTCTTC. Protein: CSARSHLTTSGRTVNEQFF.